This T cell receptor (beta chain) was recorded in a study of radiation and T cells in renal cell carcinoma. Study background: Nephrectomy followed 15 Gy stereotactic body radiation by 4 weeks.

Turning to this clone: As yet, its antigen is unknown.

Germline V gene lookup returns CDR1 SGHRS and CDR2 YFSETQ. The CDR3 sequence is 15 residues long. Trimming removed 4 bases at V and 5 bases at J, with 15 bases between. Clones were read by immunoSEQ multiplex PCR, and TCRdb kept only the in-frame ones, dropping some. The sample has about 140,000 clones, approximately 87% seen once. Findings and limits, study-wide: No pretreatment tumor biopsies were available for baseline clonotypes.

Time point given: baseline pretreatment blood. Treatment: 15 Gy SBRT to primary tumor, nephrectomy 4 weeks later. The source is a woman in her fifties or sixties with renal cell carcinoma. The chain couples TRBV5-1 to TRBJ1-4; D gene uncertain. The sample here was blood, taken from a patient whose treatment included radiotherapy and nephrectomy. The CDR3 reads CASSLVLGRNEKLFF. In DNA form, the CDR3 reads TGCGCCAGCAGCCTCGTCCTCGGTCGAAATGAAAAACTGTTTTTT.